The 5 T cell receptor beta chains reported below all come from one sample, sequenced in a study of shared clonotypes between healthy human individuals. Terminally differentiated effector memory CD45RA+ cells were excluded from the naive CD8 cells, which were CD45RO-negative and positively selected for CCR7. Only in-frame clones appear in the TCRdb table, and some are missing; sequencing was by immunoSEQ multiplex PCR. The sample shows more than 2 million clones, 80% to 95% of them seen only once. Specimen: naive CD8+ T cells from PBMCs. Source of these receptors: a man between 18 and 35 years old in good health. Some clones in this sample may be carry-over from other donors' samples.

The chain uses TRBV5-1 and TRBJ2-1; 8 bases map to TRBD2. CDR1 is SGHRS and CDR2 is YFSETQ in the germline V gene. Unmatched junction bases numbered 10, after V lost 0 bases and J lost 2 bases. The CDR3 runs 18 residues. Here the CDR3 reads CASSLVVGRAIAYNEQFF. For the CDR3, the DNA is TGCGCCAGCAGCTTGGTGGTCGGGAGGGCCATCGCCTACAATGAGCAGTTCTTC.

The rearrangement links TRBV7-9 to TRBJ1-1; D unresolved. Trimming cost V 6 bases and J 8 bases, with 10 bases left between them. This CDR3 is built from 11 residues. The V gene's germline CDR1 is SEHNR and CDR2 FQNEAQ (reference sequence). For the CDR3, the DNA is TGTGCCAGCAGTCCGCTCCAGGAAGCTTTCTTT. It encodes CASSPLQEAFF.

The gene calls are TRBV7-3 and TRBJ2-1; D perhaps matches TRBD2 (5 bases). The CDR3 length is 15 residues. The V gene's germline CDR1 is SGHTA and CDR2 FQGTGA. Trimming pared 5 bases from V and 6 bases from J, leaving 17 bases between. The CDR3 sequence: CASSITPGAGNEQFF. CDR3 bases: TGTGCCAGCAGCATCACCCCTGGTGCGGGCAATGAGCAGTTCTTC.

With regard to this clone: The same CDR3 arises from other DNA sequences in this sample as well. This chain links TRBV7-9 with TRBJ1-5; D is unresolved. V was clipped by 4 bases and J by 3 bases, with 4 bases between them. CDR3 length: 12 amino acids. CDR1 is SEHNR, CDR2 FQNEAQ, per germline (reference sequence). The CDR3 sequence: CASSSNNQPQHF. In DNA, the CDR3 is TGTGCCAGCAGCTCCAACAATCAGCCCCAGCATTTT.

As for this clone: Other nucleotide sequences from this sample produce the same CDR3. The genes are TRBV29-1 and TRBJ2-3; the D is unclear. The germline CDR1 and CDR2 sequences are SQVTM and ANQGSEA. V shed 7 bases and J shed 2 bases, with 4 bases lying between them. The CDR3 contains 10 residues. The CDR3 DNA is TGCAGCGCAATCACAGATACGCAGTATTTT. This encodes CSAITDTQYF.